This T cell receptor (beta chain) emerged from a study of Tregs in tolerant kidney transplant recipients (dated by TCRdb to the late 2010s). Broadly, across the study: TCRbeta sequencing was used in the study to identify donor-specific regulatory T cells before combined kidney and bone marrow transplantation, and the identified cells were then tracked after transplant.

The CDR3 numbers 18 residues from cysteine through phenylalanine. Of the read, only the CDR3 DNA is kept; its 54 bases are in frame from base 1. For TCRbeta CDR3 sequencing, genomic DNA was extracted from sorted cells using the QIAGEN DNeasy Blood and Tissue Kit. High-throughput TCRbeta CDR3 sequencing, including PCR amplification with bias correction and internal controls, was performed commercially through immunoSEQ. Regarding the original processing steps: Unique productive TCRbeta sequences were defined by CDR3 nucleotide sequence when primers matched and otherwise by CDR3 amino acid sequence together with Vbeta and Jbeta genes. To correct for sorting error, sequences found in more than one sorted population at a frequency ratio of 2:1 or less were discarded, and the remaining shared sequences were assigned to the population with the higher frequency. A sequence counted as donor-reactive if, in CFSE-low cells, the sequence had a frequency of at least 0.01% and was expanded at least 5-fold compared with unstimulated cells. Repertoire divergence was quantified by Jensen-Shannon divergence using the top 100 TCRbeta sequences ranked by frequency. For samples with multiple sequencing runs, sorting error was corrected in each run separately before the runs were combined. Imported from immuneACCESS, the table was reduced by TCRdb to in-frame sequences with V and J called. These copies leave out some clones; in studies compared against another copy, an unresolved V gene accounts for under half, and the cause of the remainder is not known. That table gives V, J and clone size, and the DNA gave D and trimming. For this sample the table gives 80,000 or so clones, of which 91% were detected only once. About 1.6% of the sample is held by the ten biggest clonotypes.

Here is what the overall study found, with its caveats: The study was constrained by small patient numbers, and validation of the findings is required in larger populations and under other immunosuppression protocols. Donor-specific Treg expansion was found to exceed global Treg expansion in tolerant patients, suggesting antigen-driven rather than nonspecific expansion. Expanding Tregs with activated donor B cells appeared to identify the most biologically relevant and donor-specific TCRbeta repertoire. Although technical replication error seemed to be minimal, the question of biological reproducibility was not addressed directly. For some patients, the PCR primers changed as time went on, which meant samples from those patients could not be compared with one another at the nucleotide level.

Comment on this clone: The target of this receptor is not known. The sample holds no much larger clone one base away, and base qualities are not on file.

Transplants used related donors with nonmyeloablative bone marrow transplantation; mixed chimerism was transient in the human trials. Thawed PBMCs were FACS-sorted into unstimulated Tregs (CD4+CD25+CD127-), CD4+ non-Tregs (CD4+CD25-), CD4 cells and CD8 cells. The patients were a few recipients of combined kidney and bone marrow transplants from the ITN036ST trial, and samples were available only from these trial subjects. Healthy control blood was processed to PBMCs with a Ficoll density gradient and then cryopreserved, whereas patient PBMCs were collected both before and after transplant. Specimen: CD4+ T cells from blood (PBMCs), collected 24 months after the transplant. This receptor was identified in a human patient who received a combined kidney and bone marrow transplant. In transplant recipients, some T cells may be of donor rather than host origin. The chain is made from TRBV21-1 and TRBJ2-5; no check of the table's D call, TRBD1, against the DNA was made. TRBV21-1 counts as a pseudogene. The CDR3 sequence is CASSKYPQAGGIGETQYF. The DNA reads TGTGCCAGCAGCAAGTACCCACAAGCAGGGGGGATAGGAGAGACCCAGTACTTC.